Following are 30 T cell receptor beta chains from one sample sequenced in a study of blood T cell repertoires in COVID-19 (dated by TCRdb to the early 2020s). Library preparation employed the immunoSEQ multiplex PCR assay. Held by TCRdb, this immuneACCESS table contains in-frame sequences only and omits some clones. Under half of the omission traces to an unresolved V gene where checked; the cause of the rest is unknown. The sample table lists about 90,000 clones, 65% to 90% of them with a count of one. The top ten constitute 1.5% to 2% of the sample. The sample consisted of peripheral blood. These TCRs come from a man aged 80 or over with acute or convalescent COVID-19.

The J gene is TRBJ2-5, the V gene TRBV28; no clear D. Germline values: CDR1 MDHEN, CDR2 SYDVKM. This CDR3 spans 12 amino acids. V was cut by 6 bases and J by 4 bases, with 9 bases left in between. CDR3 region: CASSSDVETQYF. For the CDR3, the DNA is TGTGCCAGCAGCTCAGATGTAGAGACCCAGTACTTC.

Concerning this clone itself: A read error may account for a junction end that differs from germline. The chain couples TRBV9 to TRBJ1-3; the D is unclear. The CDR3 extends over 15 amino acids. Germline-derived CDR1 and CDR2 are SGDLS and YYNGEE. CDR3 nucleotides: TGTGCCAGCGGCGTAGCTGGCAACTCTGGAAACACCATATATTTT. Amino acid sequence: CASGVAGNSGNTIYF.

The chain recombines TRBV27 with TRBJ1-6; tentatively, D is TRBD1 (6 bases). This CDR3 has 14 residues. Germline V lookup: CDR1 MNHEY, CDR2 SMNVEV (reference sequence). Trimming stripped 3 bases from V and 4 bases from J, with 7 bases between. CDR3 amino acids: CASSFRGYNSPLHF. The CDR3 DNA is TGTGCCAGCAGTTTTAGGGGGTATAATTCACCCCTCCACTTT.

This chain connects TRBV27 to TRBJ1-6; D not resolved. V lost 6 bases and J lost 1, with 28 bases in between. This CDR3 is 21 amino acids long. CDR1 is MNHEY, CDR2 SMNVEV, per germline (reference sequence). Written as DNA, the CDR3 is TGTGCCAGCAGAAACCAACCCACTATTCCGGGTTTGAATTCCTATAATTCACCCCTCCACTTT. This translates into CASRNQPTIPGLNSYNSPLHF.

The rearrangement joins TRBV30 to TRBJ1-3; 9 bases align to TRBD1. The CDR3 runs to 15 residues. J gave up 10 bases and V 5 bases, and 15 bases lay outside the gene matches. Germline-derived CDR1 and CDR2 are GTSNPN and SVGIG (reference sequence). CDR3 region: CAWAPEGQGSVTIYF. As DNA, the CDR3 is TGTGCCTGGGCTCCGGAGGGACAGGGTTCGGTTACCATATATTTT. The entire variable domain, with the rest obtained from reference TRBV30 and TRBJ1-3, is as follows: SQTIHQWPATLVQPVGSPLSLECTVEGTSNPNLYWYRQAAGRGLQLLFYSVGIGQISSEVPQNLSASRPQDRQFILSSKKLLLSDSGFYLCAWAPEGQGSVTIYFGEGSWLTVV.

The J gene is TRBJ1-5, the V gene TRBV28, with D uncertain. The CDR3 spans 15 residues. V was clipped by 5 bases and J by 7 bases, with 18 bases between them. The germline CDR1 and CDR2 sequences are MDHEN and SYDVKM. The CDR3 DNA is TGTGCCAGCAGTCGTGACGGAGGAGGGAACCAGCCCCAGCATTTT. Translating gives CASSRDGGGNQPQHF.

The rearrangement links TRBV21-1 to TRBJ1-5; TRBD1, the table's D call, lacks a check against the DNA. TRBV21-1 is flagged as a pseudogene. The CDR3 totals 14 residues. The CDR3 coding sequence is TGTGCCAGCATCTTACAGGGAGTCCATCAGCCCCAGCATTTT. This gives the protein CASILQGVHQPQHF.

V gene TRBV4-3 combines with J gene TRBJ2-1, with D perhaps TRBD2 (6 bases). Per the germline V gene, CDR1 is LGHNA and CDR2 is YSLEER. This CDR3 contains 16 residues. V lost 6 bases and J lost 7, with 22 bases in between. This chain's CDR3 is CASRPTYRESGNEQFF. CDR3 bases: TGCGCCAGCAGACCTACTTACCGGGAGTCCGGGAATGAGCAGTTCTTC.

The rearrangement links TRBV19 to TRBJ2-2; D is possibly TRBD2 (5 bases). V was trimmed by 6 bases and J by 5 bases, leaving 16 bases between them. The germline V gene has CDR1 LNHDA and CDR2 SQIVND (reference sequence). The CDR3 length is 15 residues. CDR3 DNA: TGTGCCAGTAGGTCGACACCTAGGAGGACCGGGGAGCTGTTTTTT. Translation gives CASRSTPRRTGELFF. Full variable domain (rest looked up from reference TRBV19 and TRBJ2-2): DGGITQSPKYLFRKEGQNVTLSCEQNLNHDAMYWYRQDPGQGLRLIYYSQIVNDFQKGDIAEGYSVSREKKESFPLTVTSAQKNPTAFYLCASRSTPRRTGELFFGEGSRLTVL.

This chain links TRBV15 with TRBJ2-1; 16 bases fit TRBD2. Looked up from germline, CDR1 is LNHNV and CDR2 is YYDKDF (reference sequence). The CDR3 totals 19 residues. J was trimmed by 6 bases and V by 0 bases; bases with no gene match: 8. The CDR3 DNA follows: TGTGCCACCAGCAGAGATGACGGGACTAGCGGGAGGGCCCTCAATGAGCAGTTCTTC. Its protein product is CATSRDDGTSGRALNEQFF.

V is TRBV6-5 and J is TRBJ1-5; D unresolved. Germline CDR1 and CDR2: MNHEY and SVGAGI. V was clipped by 3 bases and J by 2 bases, with 8 bases between them. This CDR3 contains 14 residues. The CDR3 bases are TGTGCCAGCAGTTATGGGGAGGGCAATCAGCCCCAGCATTTT. Translating gives CASSYGEGNQPQHF.

The J gene is TRBJ2-2, the V gene TRBV10-3, with TRBD1 identical over 10 bases. The junction had 4 bases not matched to a gene; V was cut back by 3 bases and J by 3 bases. The germline V gene encodes CDR1 ENHRY and CDR2 SYGVKD. CDR3 length: 16 amino acids. The CDR3 DNA reads TGTGCCATCAGTGACATCGGGACAGGGGACACCGGGGAGCTGTTTTTT. Its protein product is CAISDIGTGDTGELFF.

The J gene is TRBJ1-1, the V gene TRBV12-3 or TRBV12-4; D call uncertain. The germline V and J ends were trimmed by 3 bases and 7 bases, with 9 bases remaining between them. The CDR3 is made up of 12 amino acids. The CDR3, as DNA: TGTGCCAGCAGTTTGGGTACAGATGAAGCTTTCTTT. This gives the protein CASSLGTDEAFF.

The chain has TRBV15 and TRBJ1-5, with TRBD1 matching over 9 bases. The V segment lost 3 bases and the J segment 7 bases; nucleotides outside the gene matches: 4. CDR1 and CDR2 (germline): LNHNV, YYDKDF (reference sequence). This CDR3 is 14 amino acids long. CDR3 coding DNA: TGTGCCACCAGCAGGGACAGGGGCGTGCAGCCCCAGCATTTT. As protein: CATSRDRGVQPQHF.

The rearrangement links TRBV2 to TRBJ2-2; weak D call: TRBD2 (6 bases). From germline, CDR1 is SNHLY and CDR2 FYNNEI. The CDR3 spans 18 residues. V was shortened by 5 bases and J by 2 bases, with 21 bases between the two germline ends. The CDR3 protein is CASSPSPEGSGNTGELFF. As DNA, the CDR3 is TGTGCCAGCAGTCCATCCCCTGAGGGTAGCGGTAACACCGGGGAGCTGTTTTTT.

Only a few counts were recorded for this clone. The chain employs TRBV19 and TRBJ1-5, with D possibly matching TRBD1 (6 bases). The CDR3 spans 14 residues. V was pared by 5 bases and J by 1 base, with 9 bases between. CDR1 and CDR2 (germline): LNHDA, SQIVND (reference sequence). The CDR3 DNA sequence: TGTGCCAGTAGTCAACAGGGAAGCAATCAGCCCCAGCATTTT. This sequence encodes CASSQQGSNQPQHF.

The chain is built from TRBV11-3 and TRBJ2-7, with TRBD2 matching 12 bases. The trim removed 10 bases at V and 5 bases at J, leaving 9 bases unmatched. This CDR3 region has 14 residues. From germline, CDR1 is SGHNT and CDR2 YENEEA. The CDR3 is CAIKPTSGSDEQYF. In DNA, the CDR3 is TGTGCCATAAAGCCGACTAGCGGGAGCGACGAGCAGTACTTC.

The rearrangement joins TRBV5-1 to TRBJ2-6, with 8 nucleotides matching TRBD2. V trimming: 4 bases; J trimming: 1 base; junction bases outside the gene matches: 13. The CDR3 extends over 19 amino acids. CDR1 is SGHRS, CDR2 YFSETQ, per germline. CDR3 protein: CASSSGLARRPSGANVLTF. The CDR3 coding sequence is TGCGCCAGCAGCAGCGGACTAGCTCGCCGACCGTCTGGGGCCAACGTCCTGACTTTC.

The J gene is TRBJ1-5, the V gene TRBV2; the match to TRBD1 covers 8 bases. Germline CDR1 SNHLY, CDR2 FYNNEI. V shed 1 base and J 7 bases; nucleotides not matched to a gene: 6. CDR3 length equals 15 residues. DNA for the CDR3: TGTGCCAGCAGTGAAGGCAGGTCAGGGGGCCAGCCCCAGCATTTT. It translates to CASSEGRSGGQPQHF.

In its sample, this clone was seen once. The rearrangement uses TRBV7-2 and TRBJ1-6; D remains unclear. V was cut by 1 base and J by 6 bases, with 13 bases left in between. Looked up from germline, CDR1 is SGHTA and CDR2 is FQGNSA. The CDR3 has 16 residues. The CDR3 DNA sequence: TGTGCCAGCAGCTTAGATTCGTCCGTGGCTAATTCACCCCTCCACTTT. Amino acids: CASSLDSSVANSPLHF.

The gene calls are TRBV29-1 and TRBJ2-2, with 10 bases matching TRBD2. This CDR3 is 14 amino acids long. V lost 4 bases to trimming and J lost 6 bases; unmatched junction nucleotides: 5. Germline loops: CDR1 SQVTM, CDR2 ANQGSEA. The CDR3 bases are TGCAGCGTTGGGCTAGCGGGAGTCGCCGGGGAGCTGTTTTTT. This encodes CSVGLAGVAGELFF.

A single count supports this clone. The chain recombines TRBV6-2 or TRBV6-3 with TRBJ2-2; 10 bases line up with TRBD1. CDR3 length: 19 residues. Germline CDR1 MNHEY, CDR2 SVGEGT. The J segment lost 5 bases and the V segment lost 2 bases, leaving 14 bases of the junction unmatched. CDR3 residues: CASSYRGTGAVFRTGELFF. DNA for the CDR3: TGTGCCAGCAGTTACCGAGGGACAGGGGCCGTCTTTCGAACCGGGGAGCTGTTTTTT.

This clone was detected a few times. This chain uses TRBV10-3 with TRBJ2-7; TRBD1 matches 8 bases. V trimming: 5 bases; J trimming: 5 bases; junction bases outside the gene matches: 11. CDR1 is ENHRY and CDR2 is SYGVKD in the germline V gene. The CDR3 runs to 15 residues. The DNA of the CDR3 is TGTGCCATCAGTCGAGAAGCCAGGGGGCTCGACGAGCAGTACTTC. As protein: CAISREARGLDEQYF.

The chain links TRBV4-1 to TRBJ2-1; 13 nucleotides match TRBD2. Germline loops: CDR1 MGHRA, CDR2 YSYEKL. The J segment lost 0 bases and the V segment lost 4 bases, leaving 12 bases of the junction unmatched. The CDR3 totals 20 residues. The CDR3 sequence is CASSPIYGTSGTSSYNEQFF. The CDR3 nucleotides are TGCGCCAGCAGCCCAATATACGGGACTAGCGGGACGAGCTCCTACAATGAGCAGTTCTTC.

This clone has just a few counts. The V and J genes are TRBV28 and TRBJ2-6, with D maybe TRBD1 (6 bases). The V end lost 7 bases, the J end lost 0 bases, and 16 bases lay between the germline ends. Germline loops: CDR1 MDHEN, CDR2 SYDVKM. The CDR3 consists of 17 residues. The CDR3 nucleotides are TGTGCCAGCACAGGGGAAACGTCTAGCTCTGGGGCCAACGTCCTGACTTTC. It specifies CASTGETSSSGANVLTF.

V gene TRBV2 combines with J gene TRBJ2-2; perhaps TRBD2 as D (6 bases). V was cut by 8 bases and J by 5 bases, with 18 bases left in between. Germline V gene sequence: CDR1 SNHLY, CDR2 FYNNEI. This CDR3 has 15 amino acids. CDR3 nucleotide sequence: TGTGCCAGCGGGACGGGAGTAGTGGGGACCGGGGAGCTGTTTTTT. This encodes CASGTGVVGTGELFF.

The chain combines TRBV14 with TRBJ2-7, with unresolved D. CDR1 SGHDN and CDR2 FVKESK come from the germline V gene. V shed 0 bases and J shed 6 bases, with 15 bases lying between them. CDR3 length: 15 amino acids. CDR3 loop: CASSQDNVGAREQYF. CDR3 in DNA: TGTGCCAGCAGCCAAGATAATGTTGGAGCGCGCGAGCAGTACTTC.

The chain combines TRBV7-9 with TRBJ2-1, with 7 bases that match TRBD2. The length of the CDR3 is 14 residues. V was clipped by 8 bases and J by 2 bases; unmatched bases: 6. Looked up from germline, CDR1 is SEHNR and CDR2 is FQNEAQ (reference sequence). The DNA for the CDR3 is TGTGCCAGCGGGACTATCAACACCTACAATGAGCAGTTCTTC. Residues: CASGTINTYNEQFF.

This sequence joins TRBV6-5 and TRBJ1-1; D ambiguous. Trimming removed 0 bases at V and 3 bases at J, with 14 bases between. CDR3 size: 16 residues. Germline CDR1 MNHEY, CDR2 SVGAGI. The CDR3 spells CASSYSARRRYTEAFF. CDR3 nucleotide sequence: TGTGCCAGCAGTTACTCTGCTAGGAGGAGATACACTGAAGCTTTCTTT.

V is TRBV9 and J is TRBJ1-4, with D tentatively TRBD1 (6 bases). Germline CDR1 reads SGDLS; CDR2 reads YYNGEE. V was clipped by 2 bases and J by 8 bases, with 16 bases between them. The CDR3 covers 15 residues. The CDR3 coding sequence is TGTGCCAGCAGCGTGGGGATTACAGGGCACGAAAAACTGTTTTTT. Its protein is CASSVGITGHEKLFF.